This T cell receptor (beta chain) was documented in a study of memory CD4+ T cells and cytomegalovirus serostatus. Background on the study: Of the healthy Belgian adults, nine or ten were CMV seropositive and approximately 25 seronegative. Study conclusions and caveats: Median bootstrapped AUC for CMV status was about 0.95 originally, 0.85 to 0.92 US-trained.

The sort gate was single viable CD3+CD4+CD8-CD45RO+ cells for memory CD4+ T cells. CMV serostatus came from serum IgG against pp150, pp28, p38, p52. CD4+ T cells were isolated by positive magnetic selection. The germline gives CDR1 SGHNT, CDR2 YYREEE (reference sequence). Trimming left V 5 bases short and J 4 bases short, with 10 bases between. The CDR3 is 13 amino acids. The protocol was immunoSEQ multiplex PCR, while the TCRdb copy is restricted to in-frame clones and leaves out a portion. The sample lists 35,000 to 50,000 clones; approximately 81% were seen once. A word on this clone: The antigen remains unidentified.

Sequenced material: memory CD4+ T cells from blood. The origin of this receptor is an adult in good health and CMV-seronegative. This sequence joins TRBV5-4 and TRBJ2-1; D possibly corresponds to TRBD1 (5 bases). The CDR3 reads CASRLDTYNEQFF. CDR3 nucleotide sequence: TGTGCCAGCAGACTGGACACTTACAATGAGCAGTTCTTC.